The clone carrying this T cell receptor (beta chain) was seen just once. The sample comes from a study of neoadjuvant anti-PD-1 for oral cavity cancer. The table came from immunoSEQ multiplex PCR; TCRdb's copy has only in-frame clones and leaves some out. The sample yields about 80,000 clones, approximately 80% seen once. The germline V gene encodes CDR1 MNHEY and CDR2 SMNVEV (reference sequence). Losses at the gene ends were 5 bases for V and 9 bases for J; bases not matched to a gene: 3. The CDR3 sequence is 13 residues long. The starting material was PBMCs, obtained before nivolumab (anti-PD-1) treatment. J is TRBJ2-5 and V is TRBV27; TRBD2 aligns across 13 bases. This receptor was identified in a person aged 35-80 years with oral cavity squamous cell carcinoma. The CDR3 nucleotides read TGTGCCAGCAGTCCCGGACTAGCGGGAGCCCAGTACTTC. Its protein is CASSPGLAGAQYF.